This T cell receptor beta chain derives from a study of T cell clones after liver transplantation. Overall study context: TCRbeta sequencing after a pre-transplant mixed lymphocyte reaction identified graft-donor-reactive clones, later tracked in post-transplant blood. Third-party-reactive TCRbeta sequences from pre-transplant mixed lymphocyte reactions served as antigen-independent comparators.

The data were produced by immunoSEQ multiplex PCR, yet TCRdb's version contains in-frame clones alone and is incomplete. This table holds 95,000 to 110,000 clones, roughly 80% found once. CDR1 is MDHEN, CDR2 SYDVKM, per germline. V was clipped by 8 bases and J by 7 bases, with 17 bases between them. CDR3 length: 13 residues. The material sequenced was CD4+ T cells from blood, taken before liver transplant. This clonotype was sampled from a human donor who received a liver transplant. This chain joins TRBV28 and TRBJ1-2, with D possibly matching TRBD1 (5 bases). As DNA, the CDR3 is TGTGCCAGCCTCACCGGAGGGGTTTTTGGCTACACCTTC. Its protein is CASLTGGVFGYTF.